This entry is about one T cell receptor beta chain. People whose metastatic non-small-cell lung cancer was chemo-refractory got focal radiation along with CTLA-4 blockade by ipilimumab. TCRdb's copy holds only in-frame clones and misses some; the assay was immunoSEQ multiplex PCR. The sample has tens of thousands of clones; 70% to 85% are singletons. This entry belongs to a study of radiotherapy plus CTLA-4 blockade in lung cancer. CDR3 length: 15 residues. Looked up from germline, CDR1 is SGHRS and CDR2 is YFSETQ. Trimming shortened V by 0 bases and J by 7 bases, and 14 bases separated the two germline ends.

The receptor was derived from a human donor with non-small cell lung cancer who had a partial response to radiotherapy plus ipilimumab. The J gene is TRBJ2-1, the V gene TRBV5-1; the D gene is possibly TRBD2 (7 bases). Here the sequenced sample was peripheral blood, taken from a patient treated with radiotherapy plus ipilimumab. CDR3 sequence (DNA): TGCGCCAGCAGCTTGGTGGGGGGGCCGGAAAATGAGCAGTTCTTC. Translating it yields CASSLVGGPENEQFF.